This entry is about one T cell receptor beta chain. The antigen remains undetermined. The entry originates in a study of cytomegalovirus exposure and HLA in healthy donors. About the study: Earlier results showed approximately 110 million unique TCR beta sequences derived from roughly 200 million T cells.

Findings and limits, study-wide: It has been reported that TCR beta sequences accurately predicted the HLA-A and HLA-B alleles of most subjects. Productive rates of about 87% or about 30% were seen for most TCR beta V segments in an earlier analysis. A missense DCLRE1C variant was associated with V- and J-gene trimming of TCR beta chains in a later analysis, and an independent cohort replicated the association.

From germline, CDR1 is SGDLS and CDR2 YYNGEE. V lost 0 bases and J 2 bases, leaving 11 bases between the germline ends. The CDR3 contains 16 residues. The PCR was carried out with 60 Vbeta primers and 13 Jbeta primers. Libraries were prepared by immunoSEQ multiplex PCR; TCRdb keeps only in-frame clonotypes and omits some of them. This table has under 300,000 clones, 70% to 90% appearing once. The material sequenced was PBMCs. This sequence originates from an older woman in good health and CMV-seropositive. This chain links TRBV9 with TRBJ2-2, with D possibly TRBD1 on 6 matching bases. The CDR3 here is CASSVEAGANTGELFF. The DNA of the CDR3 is TGTGCCAGCAGCGTAGAGGCAGGGGCCAACACCGGGGAGCTGTTTTTT. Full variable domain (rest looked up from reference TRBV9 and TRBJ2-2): DSGVTQTPKHLITATGQRVTLRCSPRSGDLSVYWYQQSLDQGLQFLIQYYNGEERAKGNILERFSAQQFPDLHSELNLSSLELGDSALYFCASSVEAGANTGELFFGEGSRLTVL.